Listed below are T cell receptor beta chains from one sample, sequenced in a study of control samples from healthy donors and cancer patients. Assay used: immunoSEQ multiplex PCR; TCRdb lists only in-frame clones, some missing. The sample has around 100,000 clones, 80% to 90% seen once. The specimen sequenced was PBMCs. The receptor set was obtained from a man aged 55-75 years with lung cancer. The CDR3 runs from the conserved cysteine through the conserved F or W. D genes are given only for firm matches. Clone size is not always given. Where it is, it says once, few, many or a class for expanded clones.

cdr3_aa	cdr3_nt	clone_size	d_call	j_call	v_call
CASGLVGGAWNEKLFF	TGTGCTAGTGGTTTGGTTGGGGGGGCCTGGAATGAAAAACTGTTTTTT	once	NA	TRBJ1-4	TRBV12-5
CASSQFTGGGGNTIYF	TGTGCCAGCAGCCAATTTACAGGGGGCGGTGGAAACACCATATATTTT	NA	TRBD1	TRBJ1-3	TRBV7-2
CASSQGEDRITGELFF	TGCGCCAGCAGCCAGGGGGAGGACAGGATCACCGGGGAGCTGTTTTTT	NA	NA	TRBJ2-2	TRBV4-1
CASSPRDRGTNYGYTF	TGTGCCAGCAGCCCTAGGGACAGGGGAACTAACTATGGCTACACCTTC	NA	TRBD1	TRBJ1-2	TRBV9
CATRRDRGNGYTF	TGTGCCACCCGCCGGGACAGGGGGAATGGCTACACCTTC	NA	TRBD1	TRBJ1-2	TRBV6-1
CASSRLAGGQNEQFF	TGTGCCAGCAGTAGACTAGCGGGGGGGCAAAATGAGCAGTTCTTC	NA	TRBD2	TRBJ2-1	TRBV6-4
CASSEGTGVSLGYGYTF	TGTGCCAGCAGTGAAGGGACAGGGGTGAGTTTGGGTTATGGCTACACCTTC	NA	TRBD1	TRBJ1-2	TRBV25-1
CASRKTPTGNYGYTF	TGTGCCAGCAGGAAAACCCCGACAGGGAACTATGGCTACACCTTC	NA	TRBD1	TRBJ1-2	TRBV7-8
CASGLAGGPQHF	TGTGCTAGTGGTTTAGCCGGTGGGCCCCAGCATTTT	once	NA	TRBJ1-5	TRBV12-5
CASSQGPNTEAFF	TGTGCCAGCAGCCAAGGTCCGAACACTGAAGCTTTCTTT	NA	NA	TRBJ1-1	TRBV3-1/TRBV3-2
CASSSDPVVGPQHF	TGTGCCAGCAGCTCTGACCCCGTTGTGGGGCCCCAGCATTTT	NA	NA	TRBJ1-5	TRBV5-6
CASNQVTRAGSDTQYF	TGTGCCAGCAACCAAGTCACCAGAGCGGGGTCAGATACGCAGTATTTT	NA	TRBD2	TRBJ2-3	TRBV7-2
CASSPQDDSGPRDYEQYF	TGCGCCAGCAGCCCGCAGGACGATAGCGGCCCCCGGGACTACGAGCAGTACTTC	NA	NA	TRBJ2-7	TRBV4-1